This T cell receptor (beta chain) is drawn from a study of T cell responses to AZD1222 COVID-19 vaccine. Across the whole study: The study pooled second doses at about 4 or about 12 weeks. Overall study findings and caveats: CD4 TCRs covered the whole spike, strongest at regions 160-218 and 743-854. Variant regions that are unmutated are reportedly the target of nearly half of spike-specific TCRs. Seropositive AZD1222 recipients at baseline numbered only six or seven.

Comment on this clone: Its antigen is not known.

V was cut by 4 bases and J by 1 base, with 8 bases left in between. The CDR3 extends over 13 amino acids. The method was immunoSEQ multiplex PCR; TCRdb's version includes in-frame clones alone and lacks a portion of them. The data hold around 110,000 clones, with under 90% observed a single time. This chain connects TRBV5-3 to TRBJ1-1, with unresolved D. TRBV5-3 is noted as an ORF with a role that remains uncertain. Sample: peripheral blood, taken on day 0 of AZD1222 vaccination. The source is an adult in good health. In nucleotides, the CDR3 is TGTGCCAGAAGCCGGGGAAAGAACACTGAAGCTTTCTTT. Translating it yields CARSRGKNTEAFF.